The source of this TCR beta chain is a study of cytomegalovirus exposure and HLA in healthy donors. About this clone: Its antigen is as yet unknown.

Use of 60 Vbeta and 13 Jbeta primers characterized the PCR. Here immunoSEQ multiplex PCR was the method, and the copy in TCRdb shows in-frame clones only, minus some. The data contain about 160,000 clones, roughly 80% of them singletons. Study findings and constraints: Investigators reported about 160 TCR beta chains as tied to cytomegalovirus. Available immune exposure information was restricted to CMV serostatus only.

Sample: PBMCs. This receptor was obtained from a male donor in good health and CMV-seropositive.

The CDR3 sequence: CASSLRRGGEQYF. The CDR3 nucleotides are TGTGCCAGCAGTTTACGCCGCGGGGGCGAGCAGTACTTC. The chain joins TRBV27 to TRBJ2-7; 7 positions agree with TRBD2. This CDR3 has 13 amino acids. Germline V gene sequence: CDR1 MNHEY, CDR2 SMNVEV (reference sequence). V was pared by 2 bases and J by 6 bases, with 4 bases of the junction left unmatched.